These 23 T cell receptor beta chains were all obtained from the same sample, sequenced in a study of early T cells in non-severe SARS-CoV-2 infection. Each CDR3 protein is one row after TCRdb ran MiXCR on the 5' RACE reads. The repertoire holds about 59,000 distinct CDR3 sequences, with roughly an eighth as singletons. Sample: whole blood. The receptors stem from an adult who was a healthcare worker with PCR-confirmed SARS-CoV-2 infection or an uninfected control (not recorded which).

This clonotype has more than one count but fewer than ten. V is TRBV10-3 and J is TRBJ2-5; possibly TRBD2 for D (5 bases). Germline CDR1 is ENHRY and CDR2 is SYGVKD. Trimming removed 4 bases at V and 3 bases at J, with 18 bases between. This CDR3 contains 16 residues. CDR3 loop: CAISVGRSWAEETQYF. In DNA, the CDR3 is TGTGCCATCAGTGTGGGGAGATCCTGGGCCGAAGAGACCCAGTACTTC.

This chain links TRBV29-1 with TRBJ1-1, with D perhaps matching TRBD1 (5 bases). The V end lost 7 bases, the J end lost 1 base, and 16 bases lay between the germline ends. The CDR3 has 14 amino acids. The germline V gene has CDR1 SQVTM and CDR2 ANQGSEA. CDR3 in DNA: TGCAGCGCCCTTGAGAGAGGGGAGAACACTGAAGCTTTCTTT. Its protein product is CSALERGENTEAFF.

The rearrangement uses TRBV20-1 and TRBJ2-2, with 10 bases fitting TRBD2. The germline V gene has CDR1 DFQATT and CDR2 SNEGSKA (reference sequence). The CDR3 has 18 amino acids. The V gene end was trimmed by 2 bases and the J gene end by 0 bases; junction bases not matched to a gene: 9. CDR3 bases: TGCAGTGCTAGACCACAGACTAGCGGGCTAACGAACACCGGGGAGCTGTTTTTT. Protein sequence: CSARPQTSGLTNTGELFF.

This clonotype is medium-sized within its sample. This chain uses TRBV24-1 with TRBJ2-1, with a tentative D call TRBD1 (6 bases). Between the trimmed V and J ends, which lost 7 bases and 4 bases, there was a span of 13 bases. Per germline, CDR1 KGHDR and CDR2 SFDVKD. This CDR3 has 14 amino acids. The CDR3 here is CATSGSGQYNEQFF. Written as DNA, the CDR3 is TGTGCCACCAGCGGTTCCGGACAGTACAATGAGCAGTTCTTC.

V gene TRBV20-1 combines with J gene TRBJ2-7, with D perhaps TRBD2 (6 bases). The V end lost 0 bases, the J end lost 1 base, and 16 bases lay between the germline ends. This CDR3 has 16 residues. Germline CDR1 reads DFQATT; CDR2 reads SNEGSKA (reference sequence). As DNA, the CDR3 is TGCAGTGCTAGAGATCTCCGGGGGAAGGGATCCTACGAGCAGTACTTC. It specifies CSARDLRGKGSYEQYF.

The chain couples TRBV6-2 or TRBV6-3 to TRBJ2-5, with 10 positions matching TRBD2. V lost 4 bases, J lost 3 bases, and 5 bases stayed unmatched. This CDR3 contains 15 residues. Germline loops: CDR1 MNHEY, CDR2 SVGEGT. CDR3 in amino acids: CASSSPLAGEETQYF. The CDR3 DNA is TGTGCCAGCAGTTCGCCTCTAGCGGGGGAAGAGACCCAGTACTTC.

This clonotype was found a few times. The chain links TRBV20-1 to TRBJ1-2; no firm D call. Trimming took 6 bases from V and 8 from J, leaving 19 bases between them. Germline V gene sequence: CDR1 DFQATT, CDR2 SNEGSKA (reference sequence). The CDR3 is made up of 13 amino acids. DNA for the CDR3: TGCAGTGCAAGCCCATTGAGGGCTGGCGGCTACACCTTC. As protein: CSASPLRAGGYTF.

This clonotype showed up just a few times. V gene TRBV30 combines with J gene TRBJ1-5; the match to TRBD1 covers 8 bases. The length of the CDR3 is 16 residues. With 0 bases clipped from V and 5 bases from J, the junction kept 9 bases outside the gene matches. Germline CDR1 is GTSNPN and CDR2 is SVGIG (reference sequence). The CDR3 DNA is TGTGCCTGGAGTGTTATCGGGGGACAGGCCGATCAGCCCCAGCATTTT. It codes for CAWSVIGGQADQPQHF.

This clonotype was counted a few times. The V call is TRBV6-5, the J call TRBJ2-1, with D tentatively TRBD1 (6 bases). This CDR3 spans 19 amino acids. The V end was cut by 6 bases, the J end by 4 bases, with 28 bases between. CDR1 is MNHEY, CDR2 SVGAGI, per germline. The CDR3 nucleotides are TGTGCCAGCAGAGCACAACCCAACAGGGCCCCCCTACCTTACAATGAGCAGTTCTTC. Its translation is CASRAQPNRAPLPYNEQFF.

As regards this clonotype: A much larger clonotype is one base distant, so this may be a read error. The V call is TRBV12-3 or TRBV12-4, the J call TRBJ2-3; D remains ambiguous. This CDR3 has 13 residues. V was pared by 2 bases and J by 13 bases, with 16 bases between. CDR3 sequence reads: CASSLPGLPDKYF. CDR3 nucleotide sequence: TGTGCCAGCAGTTTACCGGGCCTCCCTGATAAGTATTTT.

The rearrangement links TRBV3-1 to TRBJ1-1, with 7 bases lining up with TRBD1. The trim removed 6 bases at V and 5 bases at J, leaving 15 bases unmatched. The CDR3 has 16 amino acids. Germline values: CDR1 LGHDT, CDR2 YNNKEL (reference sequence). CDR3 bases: TGTGCCAGCAGTCTTAGACAGGGTGGCGGTGGAACTGAAGCTTTCTTT. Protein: CASSLRQGGGGTEAFF. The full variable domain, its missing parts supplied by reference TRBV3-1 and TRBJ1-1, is DTAVSQTPKYLVTQMGNDKSIKCEQNLGHDTMYWYKQDSKKFLKIMFSYNNKELIINETVPNRFSPKSPDKAHLNLHINSLELGDSAVYFCASSLRQGGGGTEAFFGQGTRLTVV.

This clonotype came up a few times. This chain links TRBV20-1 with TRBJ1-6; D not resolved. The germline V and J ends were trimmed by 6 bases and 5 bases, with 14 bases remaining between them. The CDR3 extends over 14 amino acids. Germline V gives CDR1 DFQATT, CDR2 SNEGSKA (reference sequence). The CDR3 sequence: CSAHQHGDNSPLHF. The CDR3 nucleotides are TGCAGTGCCCATCAGCACGGTGATAATTCACCCCTCCACTTT.

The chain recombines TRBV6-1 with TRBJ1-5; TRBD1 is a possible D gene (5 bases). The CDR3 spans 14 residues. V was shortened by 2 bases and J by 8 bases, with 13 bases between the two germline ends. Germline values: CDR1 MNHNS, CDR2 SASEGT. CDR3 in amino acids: CASSEQTEPEPQHF. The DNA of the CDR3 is TGTGCCAGCAGTGAACAGACAGAGCCGGAGCCCCAGCATTTT.

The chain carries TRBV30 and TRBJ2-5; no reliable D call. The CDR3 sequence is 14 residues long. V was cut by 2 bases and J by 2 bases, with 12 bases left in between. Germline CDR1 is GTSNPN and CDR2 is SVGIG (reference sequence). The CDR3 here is CAWSRSRSQETQYF. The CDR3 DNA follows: TGTGCCTGGAGTCGATCTAGGAGTCAAGAGACCCAGTACTTC.

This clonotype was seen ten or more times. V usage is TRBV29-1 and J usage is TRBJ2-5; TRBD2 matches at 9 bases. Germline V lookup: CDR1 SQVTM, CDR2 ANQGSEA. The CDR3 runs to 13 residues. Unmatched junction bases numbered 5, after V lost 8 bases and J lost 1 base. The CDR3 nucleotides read TGCAGCTGGCGGGGGGGTTTCCAAGAGACCCAGTACTTC. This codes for CSWRGGFQETQYF.

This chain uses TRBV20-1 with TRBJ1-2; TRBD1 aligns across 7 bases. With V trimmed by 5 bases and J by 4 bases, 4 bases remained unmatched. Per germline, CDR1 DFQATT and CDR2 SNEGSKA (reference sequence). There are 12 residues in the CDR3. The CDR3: CSARGGGYGYTF. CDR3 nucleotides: TGCAGTGCTCGAGGGGGCGGCTATGGCTACACCTTC.

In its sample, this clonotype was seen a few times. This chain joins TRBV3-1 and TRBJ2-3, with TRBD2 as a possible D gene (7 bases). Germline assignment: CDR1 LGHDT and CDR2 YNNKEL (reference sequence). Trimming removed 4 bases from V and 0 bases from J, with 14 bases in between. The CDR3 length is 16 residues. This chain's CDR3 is CASSRDGGGSTDTQYF. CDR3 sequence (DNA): TGTGCCAGCAGCCGGGACGGCGGGGGCAGCACAGATACGCAGTATTTT.

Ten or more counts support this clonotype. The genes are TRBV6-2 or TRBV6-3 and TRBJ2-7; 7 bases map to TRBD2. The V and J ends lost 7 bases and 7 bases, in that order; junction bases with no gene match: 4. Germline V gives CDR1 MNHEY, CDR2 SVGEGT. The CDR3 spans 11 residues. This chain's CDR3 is CASNGGGEQYF. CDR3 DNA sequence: TGTGCCAGCAACGGGGGAGGGGAGCAGTACTTC.

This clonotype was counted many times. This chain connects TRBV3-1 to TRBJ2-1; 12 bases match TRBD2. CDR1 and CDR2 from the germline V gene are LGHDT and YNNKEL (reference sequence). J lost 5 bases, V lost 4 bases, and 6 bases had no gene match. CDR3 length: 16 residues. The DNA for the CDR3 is TGTGCCAGCAGCCCCTCTCTAGCGGGGGGGAACAATGAGCAGTTCTTC. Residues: CASSPSLAGGNNEQFF.

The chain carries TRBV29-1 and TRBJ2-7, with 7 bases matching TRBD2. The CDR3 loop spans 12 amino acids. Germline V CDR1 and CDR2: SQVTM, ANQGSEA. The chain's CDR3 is CTTRGESGEQYF. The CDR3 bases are TGCACGACCCGGGGGGAAAGTGGCGAGCAGTACTTC.

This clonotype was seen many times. The CDR3 sequence: CSAKTPGPQLYGYTF. The CDR3 region has the DNA TGCAGTGCTAAAACCCCGGGACCTCAACTCTATGGCTACACCTTC. V is TRBV20-1 and J is TRBJ1-2, with D maybe TRBD1 (5 bases). Per the germline V gene, CDR1 is DFQATT and CDR2 is SNEGSKA (reference sequence). This CDR3 is 15 amino acids long. Trimming took 4 bases from V and 4 from J, leaving 19 bases between them.

Here the CDR3 DNA reads TGTGCCAGCAGCCCAAGCGCCAGGGGCGACATTCAGTACTTC. Amino acids: CASSPSARGDIQYF. The rearrangement joins TRBV5-5 to TRBJ2-4; tentatively, D is TRBD1 (6 bases). The CDR3 extends over 14 amino acids. CDR1 SGHKS and CDR2 YYEKEE come from the germline V gene (reference sequence). Trimming shortened V by 4 bases and J by 8 bases, and 16 bases separated the two germline ends.

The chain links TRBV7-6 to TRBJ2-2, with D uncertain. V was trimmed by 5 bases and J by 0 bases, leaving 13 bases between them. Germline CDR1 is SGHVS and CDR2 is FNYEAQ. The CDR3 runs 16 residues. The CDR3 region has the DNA TGTGCCAGCAGCCCCCGCAACGGCGCGAACACCGGGGAGCTGTTTTTT. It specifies CASSPRNGANTGELFF.